These T cell receptor beta chains were read from a single sample in a study of identical twins. MiXCR, applied by TCRdb to the 5' RACE reads, yields one record per CDR3 protein. The sample comprises 140,000 to 150,000 distinct CDR3 sequences, under 4.5% of which are singletons, and more than 6.5% rests with the top ten. The sample consisted of memory T cells sorted from blood. Receptor source: a man aged 18 to 35 in good health. Each CDR3 is given with its conserved first and last residue. The order of the fields is V gene, J gene, clone size, D gene, CDR3 protein, CDR3 DNA. The D gene is left open where the match is weak. Where a row states a size, it is once, few, many or the class of an expanded clone; other rows omit it.

TRBV7-2	TRBJ2-2	many	-	CASSLLHTGELFF	TGTGCCAGCAGCTTACTCCACACCGGGGAGCTGTTTTTT
TRBV10-2	TRBJ2-2	many	TRBD2	CASGLAGTGELFF	TGCGCCAGCGGACTAGCGGGAACCGGGGAGCTGTTTTTT
TRBV5-1	TRBJ2-5	few	-	CASSLSMRLETQYF	TGCGCCAGCAGCTTGAGTATGCGTCTGGAGACCCAGTACTTC
TRBV4-3	TRBJ2-6	many	-	CASSQALSPGANVLTF	TGCGCCAGCAGCCAAGCTTTATCCCCTGGGGCCAACGTCCTGACTTTC
TRBV30	TRBJ2-3	many	-	CASFGRADAWYF	TGTGCCTCCTTCGGTAGGGCGGATGCATGGTATTTT
TRBV20-1	TRBJ2-7	few	TRBD2	CSARGGGGSGLRNYEQYF	TGCAGTGCTAGAGGGGGCGGGGGGAGCGGACTACGAAACTACGAGCAGTACTTC
TRBV5-1	TRBJ2-2	many	-	CASSPPNAGELFF	TGCGCCAGCAGCCCCCCTAACGCCGGGGAGCTGTTTTTT
TRBV12-3/TRBV12-4	TRBJ1-6	many	-	CASSLGSPGLQF	TGTGCCAGCAGTTTAGGGAGCCCCGGGCTGCAGTTT
TRBV3-1	TRBJ2-2	many	-	CASFLAGELFF	TGTGCCAGCTTCCTCGCCGGGGAGCTGTTTTTT
TRBV11-2	TRBJ2-4	once	-	CASSLPRGDGGAKNIQYF	TGTGCCAGCAGCTTGCCCAGGGGGGACGGTGGAGCCAAAAACATTCAGTACTTC
TRBV15	TRBJ1-2	many	-	CATSPRRQNYGYTF	TGTGCCACCAGCCCGAGGAGACAGAACTATGGCTACACCTTC
TRBV20-1	TRBJ2-2	many	TRBD2	CSARRPRDYANTGELFF	TGCAGTGCCCGTCGGCCTCGGGACTACGCGAACACCGGGGAGCTGTTTTTT
TRBV4-2	TRBJ1-3	many	-	CASSQDPTSGNTIYF	TGTGCCAGCAGCCAAGACCCCACAAGTGGAAACACCATATATTTT
TRBV12-3/TRBV12-4	TRBJ1-1	many	-	CASSRTGGVNTEAFF	TGTGCCAGCAGTCGGACTGGGGGGGTGAACACTGAAGCTTTCTTT
TRBV4-2	TRBJ2-1	many	TRBD2	CASRPGLAGEGQFF	TGTGCCAGCAGACCGGGACTAGCGGGAGAAGGGCAGTTCTTC
TRBV29-1	TRBJ1-5	many	-	CSVLEGSGNQPQHF	TGCAGCGTCCTTGAGGGAAGTGGGAATCAGCCCCAGCATTTT
TRBV2	TRBJ2-5	few	-	CASSVDSKQETQYF	TGTGCCAGCAGTGTTGATTCTAAACAAGAGACCCAGTACTTC
TRBV11-1	TRBJ2-3	many	TRBD1	CASSLVDRGGTDTQYF	TGTGCCAGCAGCCTAGTCGACAGGGGCGGCACAGATACGCAGTATTTT
TRBV27	TRBJ2-6	few	-	CASRRGTLSGANVLTF	TGTGCCAGCAGACGGGGGACCTTATCTGGGGCCAACGTCCTGACTTTC
TRBV11-3	TRBJ2-2	many	-	CASSEGRTGELFF	TGTGCCAGCAGCGAGGGTCGTACCGGGGAGCTGTTTTTT
TRBV25-1	TRBJ2-1	many	TRBD2	CASSMGLGGLDEQFF	TGTGCCAGCAGTATGGGACTAGGGGGTCTCGATGAGCAGTTCTTC
TRBV5-6	TRBJ1-5	many	-	CASSLNGIGQPQHF	TGTGCCAGCAGCTTAAATGGCATTGGTCAGCCCCAGCATTTT
TRBV5-4	TRBJ2-2	many	-	CASSLPGRLNGELFF	TGTGCCAGCAGCTTGCCCGGACGACTGAACGGGGAGCTGTTTTTT
TRBV14	TRBJ2-5	many	-	CASSRSPVRETQYF	TGTGCCAGCAGCCGGAGCCCCGTGAGGGAGACCCAGTACTTC
TRBV20-1	TRBJ1-1	many	TRBD1	CSAAQGEAEAFF	TGCAGTGCCGCACAGGGGGAGGCTGAAGCTTTCTTT
TRBV4-1	TRBJ1-2	many	-	CASSQEGPRSGYTF	TGCGCCAGCAGCCAAGAGGGACCTCGGTCTGGCTACACCTTC
TRBV7-2	TRBJ2-1	many	TRBD2	CASSLVAGFHNEQFF	TGTGCCAGCAGCTTGGTAGCGGGATTCCACAATGAGCAGTTCTTC
TRBV5-1	TRBJ2-2	many	TRBD2	CASSTGLAGGNTGELFF	TGCGCCAGCAGCACCGGACTAGCGGGAGGGAACACCGGGGAGCTGTTTTTT
TRBV9	TRBJ2-4	many	-	CASSLRPAGNQNIQYF	TGTGCCAGCAGCCTACGCCCGGCCGGAAACCAAAACATTCAGTACTTC
TRBV20-1	TRBJ2-2	many	-	CSAREETGELFF	TGCAGTGCTAGAGAGGAAACCGGGGAGCTGTTTTTT
TRBV11-2	TRBJ1-1	few	TRBD1	CASSLIQQGQAMNTEAFF	TGTGCCAGCAGCCTTATCCAGCAGGGACAGGCTATGAACACTGAAGCTTTCTTT
TRBV5-6	TRBJ2-7	many	-	CASNPAGRGYEQYF	TGTGCCAGCAACCCCGCGGGCAGGGGATACGAGCAGTACTTC
TRBV5-1	TRBJ2-5	many	-	CASSLAGREETQYF	TGCGCCAGCAGCTTGGCCGGTCGGGAAGAGACCCAGTACTTC
TRBV7-3	TRBJ2-5	many	-	CASSSWTGETQYF	TGTGCCAGCAGCTCCTGGACTGGGGAGACCCAGTACTTC
TRBV4-3	TRBJ1-2	many	-	CASSHGTEYGYTF	TGCGCCAGCAGCCACGGGACGGAGTATGGCTACACCTTC
TRBV7-2	TRBJ1-6	many	-	CASSLEGVTINSPLHF	TGTGCCAGCAGCTTAGAAGGGGTCACCATCAATTCACCCCTCCACTTT
TRBV24-1	TRBJ2-3	few	TRBD2	CATSDHSSGRYTDTQYF	TGTGCCACCAGTGACCACTCTAGCGGGAGGTACACAGATACGCAGTATTTT
TRBV7-3	TRBJ2-2	many	TRBD2	CASSFPGTSNTGELFF	TGTGCCAGCAGTTTTCCCGGGACTAGCAACACCGGGGAGCTGTTTTTT
TRBV5-1	TRBJ1-3	many	-	CASSLETASSGNTIYF	TGCGCCAGCAGCTTGGAGACAGCTAGCTCTGGAAACACCATATATTTT
TRBV4-3	TRBJ2-7	-	-	CASSQRPGPPGEQYF	TGCGCCAGCAGCCAAAGGCCGGGACCCCCGGGGGAGCAGTACTTC
TRBV10-1	TRBJ2-1	many	TRBD2	CASSRGTQRGGYEQFF	TGCGCCAGCAGTCGAGGTACCCAGCGGGGGGGGTACGAGCAGTTCTTC
TRBV5-1	TRBJ2-1	many	TRBD2	CASSATSGFLYDNEQFF	TGCGCCAGCAGCGCGACTAGCGGCTTCCTATACGACAATGAGCAGTTCTTC
TRBV6-1	TRBJ1-3	few	-	CAGGNGGNTIYF	TGTGCCGGAGGGAATGGTGGAAACACCATATATTTT
TRBV6-1	TRBJ2-3	many	-	CASSQGTGNTQYF	TGTGCCAGCAGTCAGGGGACTGGCAATACGCAGTATTTT
TRBV7-6	TRBJ2-7	many	TRBD2	CASSLDGRGEQYF	TGTGCCAGCAGCTTAGATGGGAGGGGCGAGCAGTACTTC
TRBV7-2	TRBJ2-6	many	-	CASSFRASGANVLTF	TGTGCCAGCAGCTTTAGGGCTTCTGGGGCCAACGTCCTGACTTTC
TRBV18	TRBJ2-1	many	-	CASSPPGTESNEQFF	TGTGCCAGCTCACCACCGGGGACTGAATCCAATGAGCAGTTCTTC
TRBV6-1	TRBJ2-5	many	-	CASTPEHPQETQYF	TGTGCCAGCACCCCGGAACATCCTCAAGAGACCCAGTACTTC
TRBV20-1	TRBJ2-3	many	TRBD2	CSARDAASGTTDTQYF	TGCAGTGCTAGAGATGCGGCTAGCGGTACCACAGATACGCAGTATTTT
TRBV5-6	TRBJ2-4	many	-	CASFWSGEAKNIQYF	TGTGCCAGTTTTTGGAGCGGAGAAGCCAAAAACATTCAGTACTTC
TRBV29-1	TRBJ2-7	many	-	CSVPTGPGGYEQYF	TGCAGCGTACCGACAGGCCCTGGGGGCTACGAGCAGTACTTC
TRBV3-1	TRBJ1-5	many	-	CASSQGRSVNQPQHF	TGTGCCAGCAGCCAGGGTCGCTCGGTCAATCAGCCCCAGCATTTT
TRBV20-1	TRBJ2-7	many	TRBD2	CSARDINRPGREQYF	TGCAGTGCTAGAGATATCAACAGGCCCGGGAGGGAGCAGTACTTC
TRBV29-1	TRBJ1-2	-	TRBD1	CSVEGQGRIGYTF	TGCAGCGTTGAAGGACAGGGGCGGATTGGCTACACCTTC
TRBV6-1	TRBJ2-2	many	-	CASSRTATNTGELFF	TGTGCCAGCAGTAGGACAGCCACGAACACCGGGGAGCTGTTTTTT
TRBV12-3/TRBV12-4	TRBJ2-2	many	TRBD2	CASSPERELHTGELFF	TGTGCCAGCAGCCCAGAGCGGGAGCTTCACACCGGGGAGCTGTTTTTT
TRBV7-2	TRBJ2-7	many	-	CASSSDRTPAREQYF	TGTGCCAGCAGCTCAGACAGGACTCCTGCCAGGGAGCAGTACTTC
TRBV19	TRBJ1-2	many	-	CASSTGLNYGYTF	TGTGCCAGTAGTACGGGTCTTAACTATGGCTACACCTTC